These 20 T cell receptor beta chains were sequenced from one sample in a study of T cell responses to AZD1222 COVID-19 vaccine. Produced via immunoSEQ multiplex PCR; TCRdb's table is partial and in-frame only. This sample has about 160,000 clones, with 90% found just once. Sequenced material: peripheral blood, taken on day 0 of AZD1222 vaccination. Receptor source: an adult in good health.

This clone was observed a single time. This chain links TRBV12-3 or TRBV12-4 with TRBJ2-7; D is unclear. V lost 4 bases, J lost 3 bases, and 10 bases lay in between. The CDR3 is 13 residues long. CDR3 bases: TGTGCCAGCAGTTCTTCAGATTACTACGAGCAGTACTTC. Amino acids: CASSSSDYYEQYF.

The gene calls are TRBV13 and TRBJ1-1; 7 bases are a match to TRBD1. Germline trimming cut 0 bases from V and 2 bases from J; bases unmatched to any gene: 3. Germline values: CDR1 PRHDT, CDR2 FYEKMQ (reference sequence). The CDR3 is made up of 15 amino acids. The CDR3 here is CASSLGGGLNTEAFF. The CDR3 DNA is TGTGCCAGCAGCTTAGGAGGGGGCCTTAACACTGAAGCTTTCTTT.

The J gene is TRBJ1-2, the V gene TRBV19; the D gene is possibly TRBD1 (5 bases). The CDR3 sequence is 14 residues long. Trimming removed 5 bases from V and 2 bases from J, with 12 bases in between. The germline V gene has CDR1 LNHDA and CDR2 SQIVND (reference sequence). The CDR3 DNA follows: TGTGCCAGTAGTCCACAGGTTGCGAACTATGGCTACACCTTC. Its protein product is CASSPQVANYGYTF.

The chain recombines TRBV27 with TRBJ1-1; D may be TRBD1 (5 bases). The V end lost 1 base, the J end lost 6 bases, and 9 bases lay between the germline ends. CDR3 length: 13 residues. Germline loops: CDR1 MNHEY, CDR2 SMNVEV (reference sequence). CDR3 sequence reads: CASSLLGDPEAFF. The CDR3 DNA follows: TGTGCCAGCAGTTTATTAGGGGACCCTGAAGCTTTCTTT.

The chain combines TRBV5-1 with TRBJ2-2; D uncertain. V shed 6 bases and J shed 3 bases, with 12 bases lying between them. The CDR3 length is 14 residues. Per the germline V gene, CDR1 is SGHRS and CDR2 is YFSETQ. CDR3 protein: CASTEQAHTGELFF. The DNA of the CDR3 is TGCGCCAGCACCGAGCAGGCCCACACCGGGGAGCTGTTTTTT.

V usage is TRBV28 and J usage is TRBJ2-5, with TRBD2 matching over 7 bases. From germline, CDR1 is MDHEN and CDR2 SYDVKM. CDR3 length equals 14 residues. The V gene end was trimmed by 5 bases and the J gene end by 5 bases; junction bases not matched to a gene: 8. The DNA for the CDR3 is TGTGCCAGCAGTCGGACCGCGGGGGTTGAGACCCAGTACTTC. Translated, it gives CASSRTAGVETQYF.

The V call is TRBV28, the J call TRBJ2-1, with 9 bases lining up with TRBD2. V lost 3 bases and J lost 7; bases outside the gene matches: 13. The CDR3 runs 17 residues. Germline CDR1 and CDR2: MDHEN and SYDVKM. The CDR3 DNA follows: TGTGCCAGCAGTTTTCCCCCGGCCGCGGGGGGGCTGAATGAGCAGTTCTTC. It is translated as CASSFPPAAGGLNEQFF.

CDR3 protein: CASSLPGTGGYGYTF. DNA of the CDR3: TGTGCCAGCAGCTTACCCGGGACAGGGGGCTACGGCTACACCTTC. This chain connects TRBV11-1 to TRBJ1-2; 12 nucleotides align to TRBD1. Germline trimming cut 2 bases from V and 8 bases from J; bases unmatched to any gene: 6. This CDR3 comprises 15 residues. Germline loops: CDR1 SGHAT, CDR2 FQDESV (reference sequence).

The V call is TRBV7-2, the J call TRBJ2-3; D is perhaps TRBD1 or TRBD2 (5 bases each). V was shortened by 5 bases and J by 11 bases, with 26 bases between the two germline ends. Per the germline V gene, CDR1 is SGHTA and CDR2 is FQGNSA. CDR3 length: 16 residues. The CDR3 region has the DNA TGTGCCAGCAGCCCCCTCGGGGACCGCATTGGTGGAAGGCAGTATTTT. The encoded protein is CASSPLGDRIGGRQYF.

The chain combines TRBV7-2 with TRBJ1-2, with no clear D. Trimming took 1 base from V and 6 from J, leaving 21 bases between them. Germline V gives CDR1 SGHTA, CDR2 FQGNSA. The CDR3 extends over 17 amino acids. The CDR3 here is CASSLVLRTAGSDGYTF. The CDR3 region has the DNA TGTGCCAGCAGCTTAGTCTTAAGGACCGCGGGATCGGATGGCTACACCTTC.

The chain uses TRBV4-1 and TRBJ1-3; TRBD1 is a possible D gene (5 bases). CDR1 and CDR2 from the germline V gene are MGHRA and YSYEKL. With 1 base removed from V and 8 bases from J, the gap between germline ends came to 12 bases. CDR3 length equals 14 residues. The CDR3 is CASSQGDSEDTIYF. The CDR3 DNA sequence: TGCGCCAGCAGCCAAGGCGACAGTGAGGACACCATATATTTT.

CDR3 loop: CASSSLAGGLHTDTQYF. The CDR3 DNA follows: TGCGCCAGCAGCTCACTAGCGGGGGGACTACACACAGATACGCAGTATTTT. The chain joins TRBV5-1 to TRBJ2-3; TRBD2 matches 12 bases. V trimming: 3 bases; J trimming: 2 bases; junction bases outside the gene matches: 7. The germline V gene has CDR1 SGHRS and CDR2 YFSETQ. The CDR3 totals 17 residues.

This chain connects TRBV10-3 to TRBJ1-1, with D perhaps TRBD1 (6 bases). Trimming took off 4 bases at V and 6 bases at J, with 21 bases between the two ends. Germline V lookup: CDR1 ENHRY, CDR2 SYGVKD. The CDR3 runs 16 residues. The CDR3 loop reads CAISVSTGNVLAEAFF. The CDR3 nucleotides are TGTGCCATCAGTGTATCTACAGGGAATGTCCTCGCTGAAGCTTTCTTT.

The chain combines TRBV7-8 with TRBJ1-5; no reliable D call. CDR3 length: 16 amino acids. Germline CDR1 is SGHVS and CDR2 is FQNEAQ. Trimming cost V 5 bases and J 0 bases, with 14 bases left between them. CDR3: CASSHPTDYSNQPQHF. CDR3 nucleotide sequence: TGTGCCAGCAGCCACCCGACGGATTATAGCAATCAGCCCCAGCATTTT.

The chain combines TRBV15 with TRBJ1-2, with 8 bases aligning to TRBD1. Germline lookup yields CDR1 LNHNV and CDR2 YYDKDF (reference sequence). CDR3 size: 14 residues. With 8 bases clipped from V and 0 bases from J, the junction kept 5 bases outside the gene matches. In DNA, the CDR3 is TGTGCCACCGCCAGGGACAGGACTAACTATGGCTACACCTTC. It translates to CATARDRTNYGYTF.

This clone was seen just once. J is TRBJ1-1 and V is TRBV14, with 10 nucleotides matching TRBD1. The J segment lost 3 bases and the V segment lost 4 bases, leaving 17 bases of the junction unmatched. The length of the CDR3 is 19 residues. The germline CDR1 and CDR2 sequences are SGHDN and FVKESK. The CDR3 loop is CASSRNYRQGASKDTEAFF. The CDR3 nucleotides read TGTGCCAGCAGCCGAAACTATCGACAGGGGGCGTCGAAGGACACTGAAGCTTTCTTT. The entire variable domain, with the rest obtained from reference TRBV14 and TRBJ1-1, is as follows: EAGVTQFPSHSVIEKGQTVTLRCDPISGHDNLYWYRRVMGKEIKFLLHFVKESKQDESGMPNNRFLAERTGGTYSTLKVQPAELEDSGVYFCASSRNYRQGASKDTEAFFGQGTRLTVV.

CDR3: CASTITTRGVEQYF. The CDR3 DNA reads TGTGCCAGCACCATCACGACACGGGGCGTCGAGCAGTACTTC. The chain employs TRBV11-2 and TRBJ2-7; D is possibly TRBD1 or TRBD2 (5 bases each). CDR3 size: 14 residues. V was pared by 7 bases and J by 6 bases, with 19 bases between. Per the germline V gene, CDR1 is SGHAT and CDR2 is FQNNGV.

V is TRBV7-9 and J is TRBJ1-4; the D is unclear. The CDR3 is made up of 14 amino acids. V was cut by 3 bases and J by 8 bases, with 13 bases left in between. CDR1 is SEHNR, CDR2 FQNEAQ, per germline (reference sequence). This chain's CDR3 is CASSLDPWEEKLFF. Here the CDR3 DNA reads TGTGCCAGCAGCTTGGACCCTTGGGAGGAAAAACTGTTTTTT.

This clone was detected only once. The chain has TRBV9 and TRBJ1-2; TRBD1 might be the D (5 bases). Germline CDR1 and CDR2: SGDLS and YYNGEE. Deletions cut 0 bases from V and 8 bases from J, with 11 bases between. CDR3 size: 13 residues. The CDR3 coding sequence is TGTGCCAGCAGCGTAGATGCAGGGAGCGGCTACACCTTC. Translating gives CASSVDAGSGYTF.

The chain carries TRBV7-2 and TRBJ1-2, with 8 bases that match TRBD1. This CDR3 is built from 14 residues. Germline V gives CDR1 SGHTA, CDR2 FQGNSA. Trimming cost V 6 bases and J 4 bases; bases outside gene matches: 7. The CDR3 protein is CASRPGGGIYGYTF. The CDR3 DNA reads as TGTGCCAGCAGGCCAGGGGGCGGGATCTATGGCTACACCTTC. The whole variable domain, filled in from reference TRBV7-2 and TRBJ1-2, reads GAGVSQSPSNKVTEKGKDVELRCDPISGHTALYWYRQSLGQGLEFLIYFQGNSAPDKSGLPSDRFSAERTGGSVSTLTIQRTQQEDSAVYLCASRPGGGIYGYTFGSGTRLTVV.